The T cell receptor beta chain described here comes from a study of human CD8 memory T cell subsets. Germline-derived CDR1 and CDR2 are PRHDT and FYEKMQ (reference sequence). This CDR3 has 14 amino acids. Libraries for TCR beta were constructed using UMI-labeled 5' RACE. TCRdb reprocessed the 5' RACE reads, keeping one entry per CDR3 protein, no DNA. The sample table includes some 10,000 distinct CDR3 sequences. The authors defined TPEX cells as CCR7+ PD-1+ TIGIT+ early memory CD8+ T cells carrying exhausted-like traits. It was from duplicate vials of some 150,000 sorted CD8+ T cells per subset that RNA came.

The TCR was taken from a human donor in good health. The chain carries TRBV13 and TRBJ2-2. Sequencing input: CD8+ T cells from PBMCs. The CDR3 is CASSLGENTGELFF. Full variable domain (rest looked up from reference TRBV13 and TRBJ2-2): AAGVIQSPRHLIKEKRETATLKCYPIPRHDTVYWYQQGPGQDPQFLISFYEKMQSDKGSIPDRFSAQQFSDYHSELNMSSLELGDSALYFCASSLGENTGELFFGEGSRLTVL.